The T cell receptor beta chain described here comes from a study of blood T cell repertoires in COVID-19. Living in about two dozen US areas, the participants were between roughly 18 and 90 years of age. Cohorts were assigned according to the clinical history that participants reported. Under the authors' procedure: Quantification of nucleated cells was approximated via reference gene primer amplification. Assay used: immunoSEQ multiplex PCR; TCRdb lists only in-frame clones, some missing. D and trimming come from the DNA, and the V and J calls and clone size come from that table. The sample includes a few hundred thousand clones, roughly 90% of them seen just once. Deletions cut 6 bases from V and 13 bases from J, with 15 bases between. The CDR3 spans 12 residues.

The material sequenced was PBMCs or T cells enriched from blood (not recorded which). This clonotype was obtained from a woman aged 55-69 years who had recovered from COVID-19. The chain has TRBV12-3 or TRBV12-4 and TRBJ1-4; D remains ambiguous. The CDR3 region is CASSSDPTGLFF. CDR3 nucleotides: TGTGCCAGCAGCTCCGATCCGACTGGACTGTTTTTT.